The TCR beta chain under discussion was sequenced for a study of response to subunit inactivated influenza vaccine. Notes on the study in general: Seasonal influenza vaccination, on each occasion, was suggested by the authors to recruit few new T cells.

TCRdb called the RT-PCR reads again in MiXCR, with one record for every CDR3 protein. The sample contains over 800,000 distinct CDR3 sequences, 21% of which appear only once. This clonotype has at least ten counts. No antigen is known for it. V dropped 5 bases and J dropped 6 bases, with 16 bases sitting between them. The CDR3 consists of 14 residues. From germline, CDR1 is MDHEN and CDR2 SYDVKM. V and J are TRBV28 and TRBJ1-2, with D possibly matching TRBD1 (5 bases). The material sequenced was PBMCs from blood, taken roughly 5 days after vaccination. This sequence originates from a man aged 50 to 59 who received an inactivated influenza vaccine. This CDR3 reads CASSRTLSAHGYTF. As DNA, the CDR3 is TGTGCCAGCAGTCGGACATTATCAGCTCATGGCTACACCTTC.